These 11 T cell receptor beta chains were all obtained from the same sample, sequenced in a study of blood T cell repertoires in COVID-19. Here immunoSEQ multiplex PCR was the method, and the copy in TCRdb shows in-frame clones only, minus some. Of 300,000 to 400,000 clones in the sample, more than 75% were seen once. Material: PBMCs or T cells enriched from blood (not recorded which). These receptors were obtained from a woman aged 18 to 35 who had recovered from COVID-19.

Comment on this clone: Different DNA sequences within this sample yield the same CDR3. V is TRBV7-9 and J is TRBJ1-1, with D possibly matching TRBD1 (6 bases). CDR1 is SEHNR and CDR2 is FQNEAQ in the germline V gene (reference sequence). The CDR3 consists of 15 residues. Deletions cut 0 bases from V and 0 bases from J, with 8 bases between. CDR3 bases: TGTGCCAGCAGCTTAGCGGGGGGGCTGAACACTGAAGCTTTCTTT. This gives the protein CASSLAGGLNTEAFF.

The chain uses TRBV7-3 and TRBJ1-1; 7 nucleotides align to TRBD1. J gave up 5 bases and V 4 bases, and 7 bases lay outside the gene matches. The CDR3 loop spans 14 amino acids. Germline CDR1 reads SGHTA; CDR2 reads FQGTGA. In DNA form, the CDR3 reads TGTGCCAGCAGCTCCGAGGGGGCATGGACTGAAGCTTTCTTT. It specifies CASSSEGAWTEAFF.

This chain links TRBV3-1 (or the pseudogene TRBV3-2) with TRBJ1-4; 8 bases fit TRBD1. The CDR3 length is 16 residues. Germline-derived CDR1 and CDR2 are LGHDT and YNNKEL (reference sequence). V trimming: 3 bases; J trimming: 7 bases; junction bases outside the gene matches: 10. Written as DNA, the CDR3 is TGTGCCAGCAGCCAGGACAGGGTAGGGTATGGTGAAAAACTGTTTTTT. It translates to CASSQDRVGYGEKLFF.

This chain connects TRBV6-2 or TRBV6-3 to TRBJ1-5, with 8 positions matching TRBD1. The CDR3 sequence is 15 residues long. Germline V gene lookup returns CDR1 MNHEY and CDR2 SVGEGT. The V and J ends lost 5 bases and 6 bases, in that order; junction bases with no gene match: 9. CDR3 nucleotides: TGTGCCAGCAGTCAGGACAGGGCCTTCGGTCAGCCCCAGCATTTT. It specifies CASSQDRAFGQPQHF.

This chain joins TRBV10-3 and TRBJ1-1; D is undetermined. The V end lost 6 bases, the J end lost 5 bases, and 16 bases lay between the germline ends. The CDR3 sequence is 14 residues long. Germline V lookup: CDR1 ENHRY, CDR2 SYGVKD. As DNA, the CDR3 is TGTGCCATCAGCCCCGCGCGGGGAGATACTGAAGCTTTCTTT. Translated, it gives CAISPARGDTEAFF.

This clone was counted once. The V gene is TRBV18, the J gene TRBJ1-5; D unresolved. V lost 4 bases to trimming and J lost 8 bases, with 9 bases between them. CDR1 and CDR2 (germline): KGHSH, LQKENI. The CDR3 is made up of 12 amino acids. CDR3 region: CASSQQSKPQHF. DNA of the CDR3: TGTGCCAGCTCACAGCAAAGTAAGCCCCAGCATTTT.

The chain couples TRBV27 to TRBJ1-2; the D is unclear. V was cut by 1 base and J by 0 bases, with 9 bases left in between. CDR3 length equals 15 residues. The germline CDR1 and CDR2 sequences are MNHEY and SMNVEV (reference sequence). The CDR3 region is CASSLYAPTNYGYTF. Written as DNA, the CDR3 is TGTGCCAGCAGTTTATACGCACCTACTAACTATGGCTACACCTTC.

The chain couples TRBV11-1 to TRBJ2-5; a possible D gene is TRBD1 (6 bases). From germline, CDR1 is SGHAT and CDR2 FQDESV (reference sequence). V shed 2 bases and J shed 5 bases, with 15 bases lying between them. This CDR3 has 15 amino acids. CDR3 DNA: TGTGCCAGCAGCTTAAGGCCAGGGGCGAGGGAGACCCAGTACTTC. The encoded protein is CASSLRPGARETQYF.

J is TRBJ1-2 and V is TRBV5-1, with D possibly being TRBD1 (5 bases). The CDR3 consists of 13 residues. The germline gives CDR1 SGHRS, CDR2 YFSETQ. The V end lost 2 bases, the J end lost 6 bases, and 11 bases lay between the germline ends. The CDR3 region has the DNA TGCGCCAGCAGCTTCGGGGGAGGGGATGGCTACACCTTC. It specifies CASSFGGGDGYTF.

The rearrangement uses TRBV5-4 and TRBJ2-7; TRBD2 matches at 9 bases. The CDR3 extends over 14 amino acids. Trimming at V came to 7 bases and at J to 2 bases, leaving 7 bases not matched to a gene. Looked up from germline, CDR1 is SGHNT and CDR2 is YYREEE (reference sequence). CDR3 residues: CASGGREGTYEQYF. CDR3 DNA: TGTGCCAGCGGCGGGAGGGAGGGAACCTACGAGCAGTACTTC.

This chain uses TRBV7-9 with TRBJ2-3; D unclear. V lost 5 bases, J lost 2 bases, and 17 bases lay in between. The CDR3 spans 16 residues. Germline assignment: CDR1 SEHNR and CDR2 FQNEAQ (reference sequence). CDR3 nucleotide sequence: TGTGCCAGCAGCCCGTATGTACTCTCAACCACAGATACGCAGTATTTT. Translated: CASSPYVLSTTDTQYF.